This entry describes one T cell receptor (beta chain). Its antigen is not identified. This sample was taken from a study of cytomegalovirus exposure and HLA in healthy donors. Findings and caveats of the study: An ancestry cluster, one associated with Asian ancestry, reportedly showed fewer N-insertions than the approximately 670-donor mean in a later analysis. Further analysis was carried out later, and it showed several of the most significant clusters appearing linked to common viral pathogens. Later analysis associated a missense DCLRE1C variant with TCR beta V- and J-gene trimming. Most TCR sequences proved rare, with some public TCRs found in many donors.

Germline-derived CDR1 and CDR2 are MNHNS and SASEGT. The CDR3 contains 13 residues. Trimming removed 8 bases from V and 10 bases from J, with 20 bases in between. The PCR made use of 60 Vbeta and 13 Jbeta primers. Assay used: immunoSEQ multiplex PCR; TCRdb lists only in-frame clones, some missing. The sample has some 100,000 clones; roughly 83% are singletons. The chain couples TRBV6-1 to TRBJ1-2, with D tentatively TRBD1 (6 bases). The clonotype comes from a male donor in good health and CMV-seropositive. Sequencing input: PBMCs. The CDR3 reads CASAEAQGWDYTF. CDR3 bases: TGTGCCAGCGCGGAGGCACAGGGTTGGGACTACACCTTC.